This paragraph reports one T cell receptor beta chain. The trim removed 7 bases at V and 4 bases at J, leaving 2 bases unmatched. The CDR3 runs 13 residues. Looked up from germline, CDR1 is SNHLY and CDR2 is FYNNEI. These data are taken from a study of beta chain features in type 1 diabetes. Across the whole study: Age, gender, cell numbers and subset yield matched between patients and controls.

Isolated RNA was reverse transcribed in full, so expressed TCRB transcripts were sequenced. Approximately 1 million reads, on average, came from each of the stem cell-like memory T cell samples. Here immunoSEQ multiplex PCR was the method, and the copy in TCRdb shows in-frame clones only, minus some. The sample consists of about 42,000 clones, approximately 49% of them appearing once. The rearrangement uses TRBV2 and TRBJ2-5; TRBD1 agrees at 11 bases. The sequenced sample was stem cell memory CD4+ T cells from blood. This sequence was found in a woman aged 30 to 39 in good health. CDR3 DNA: TGTGCCAGCAAGGGACAGGGGGTAGAGACCCAGTACTTC. Translated, it gives CASKGQGVETQYF.